A selection of T cell receptor beta chains follows, all from one sample in a study of T cell responses to AZD1222 COVID-19 vaccine. Sequencing was performed with immunoSEQ multiplex PCR; in TCRdb, only in-frame clones are kept and a portion is missing. The table includes 90,000 to 120,000 clones, 86% detected once. Material: peripheral blood, obtained 28 days after the second dose of the MenACWY control vaccine. These receptors came from an adult who received the MenACWY meningococcal vaccine as a control. Both conserved end residues are part of each CDR3. D genes are given only for firm matches. For some rows the clone size is stated as once, few or many, or as a class when expanded; others skip it.

CDR3nt	CDR3aa	j_gene	v_gene	d_gene	abundance
TGTGCCAGCAGTGACCGCTACAGGGGACGGTACGAGCAGTACTTC	CASSDRYRGRYEQYF	TRBJ2-7	TRBV6-1	TRBD1	few
TGCGCCAGCAACGCCGGTGCAGGCTTCACAGATACGCAGTATTTT	CASNAGAGFTDTQYF	TRBJ2-3	TRBV5-1	-	-
TGTGCCAGCAGTTCGCGGGGGGGCCGCGGCGGTGAGCAGTTCTTC	CASSSRGGRGGEQFF	TRBJ2-1	TRBV11-2	TRBD2	few
TGTGCCAGCAGCGCCGAGGGGGGCTTGGCTGAAGCTTTCTTT	CASSAEGGLAEAFF	TRBJ1-1	TRBV6-6	-	-
TGTGCCATCAGCACCGGGACAGCGAACACTGAAGCTTTCTTT	CAISTGTANTEAFF	TRBJ1-1	TRBV10-3	TRBD1	-
TGCGCCAGCAGCTTGGGAGGGGTATCTAGTGAAAAACTGTTTTTT	CASSLGGVSSEKLFF	TRBJ1-4	TRBV5-1	-	-
TGTGCTAGCAGCCCTTTGAATTCGAACACCGGGGAGCTGTTTTTT	CASSPLNSNTGELFF	TRBJ2-2	TRBV7-7	-	-
TGTGCCAGCAGTTCCCCGGGGGGACAGGGGTACGGTGGCTACACCTTC	CASSSPGGQGYGGYTF	TRBJ1-2	TRBV28	TRBD1	-
TGTGCCAGCAGTCAGGGGATGAACACTGAAGCTTTCTTT	CASSQGMNTEAFF	TRBJ1-1	TRBV12-3/TRBV12-4	-	-
TGCGCCAGCAGCATTGTGGGGGTAAACACCGGGGAGCTGTTTTTT	CASSIVGVNTGELFF	TRBJ2-2	TRBV5-1	-	-
TGTGCCAGCAGCGTAACCGGACAGTTATGGGAGACCCAGTACTTC	CASSVTGQLWETQYF	TRBJ2-5	TRBV9	-	-
TGCGCCAGCAGCCAGTCAGACTCTAGCTCCTACAATGAGCAGTTCTTC	CASSQSDSSSYNEQFF	TRBJ2-1	TRBV4-3	-	-
TGTGCCATCAGTGTAGGGACTAGCGGGGGACCCCAAGAGACCCAGTACTTC	CAISVGTSGGPQETQYF	TRBJ2-5	TRBV10-3	TRBD2	-
TGTGCCAGCAACCTTCCGGGACAGAACTACGAGCAGTACTTC	CASNLPGQNYEQYF	TRBJ2-7	TRBV6-5	TRBD1	-
TGTGCCACCAGTGAGCCCCCGGGAACCGGGGAGCTGTTTTTT	CATSEPPGTGELFF	TRBJ2-2	TRBV24-1	-	few
TGTGCCAGCAGCCGCTCGGGGGGGTTGGCACCCCTCCACTTT	CASSRSGGLAPLHF	TRBJ1-6	TRBV27	-	-
TGTGCCAGCAGCTTGGTAGGACAGTTCGTCTCTGGAAACACCATATATTTT	CASSLVGQFVSGNTIYF	TRBJ1-3	TRBV5-6	-	-
TGCAGTGCTAGTCTGGGGGGCAGGGATGAGCAGTTCTTC	CSASLGGRDEQFF	TRBJ2-1	TRBV20-1	-	-
TGTGCCTGGAGTGTATGGACTAGCGGGAGCACAGATACGCAGTATTTT	CAWSVWTSGSTDTQYF	TRBJ2-3	TRBV30	TRBD2	-
TGTGCCAGTAGTATAGGGGGAGGGATTAGCAATCAGCCCCAGCATTTT	CASSIGGGISNQPQHF	TRBJ1-5	TRBV19	-	-
TGTGCCAGCAGCGTAGGGCAGGTGCGAACTGAAGCTTTCTTT	CASSVGQVRTEAFF	TRBJ1-1	TRBV9	-	-
TGTGCCAGGCCCTCAGAGGGGAACACCGGGGAGCTGTTTTTT	CARPSEGNTGELFF	TRBJ2-2	TRBV6-6	-	-
TGTGCCAGCAGTCGGGACAGAAGCACAGATACGCAGTATTTT	CASSRDRSTDTQYF	TRBJ2-3	TRBV6-5	TRBD1	-
TGTGCCATCAGTGGGACAGGGACCTATGGCTACACCTTC	CAISGTGTYGYTF	TRBJ1-2	TRBV10-3	TRBD1	-
TGTGCCAGCTCACCAATCAGTCGTGACTACGAGCAGTACTTC	CASSPISRDYEQYF	TRBJ2-7	TRBV18	-	-
TGCGCCAGCAGTGGGACAGGGGGGCAAGAGACCCAGTACTTC	CASSGTGGQETQYF	TRBJ2-5	TRBV10-2	TRBD1	-
TGTGCCAGCAGCGGAGGACAGGGCTTGTTAAATGGCTACACCTTC	CASSGGQGLLNGYTF	TRBJ1-2	TRBV28	TRBD1	-
TGTGCCAGCAGTTTGCCCGGGTCCCTCTCTGGAAACACCATATATTTT	CASSLPGSLSGNTIYF	TRBJ1-3	TRBV9	-	-
TGTGCCAGTAGTATAGAGGAAAATGAGCAGTTCTTC	CASSIEENEQFF	TRBJ2-1	TRBV19	-	-
TGTGCCAGCACCTTGTCTAGTCCTACCGGGGAGCTGTTTTTT	CASTLSSPTGELFF	TRBJ2-2	TRBV7-2	-	-
TGTGCCACGACCGGGTTCAATGAGCAGTTCTTC	CATTGFNEQFF	TRBJ2-1	TRBV24-1	-	-
TGTGCCAGCAGTTTATCGGGGTACTACAATGAGCAGTTCTTC	CASSLSGYYNEQFF	TRBJ2-1	TRBV27	-	-
TGTGCCAGCAGCTTGGGGCAGTTAGCTAACTATGGCTACACCTTC	CASSLGQLANYGYTF	TRBJ1-2	TRBV5-4	-	-
TGTGCCAGCGGGATCGGGGACAGTAGAAACACCATATATTTT	CASGIGDSRNTIYF	TRBJ1-3	TRBV19	TRBD1	-
TGCGCCAGCAGCTTGGATCGGGGGGCCCTTAATTCACCCCTCCACTTT	CASSLDRGALNSPLHF	TRBJ1-6	TRBV5-1	-	once
TGTGCCAGCAGTAGGACAGTTAACAATGAGCAGTTCTTC	CASSRTVNNEQFF	TRBJ2-1	TRBV6-2/TRBV6-3	-	-
TGTGCCAGCAGTAATAGACAGGGGACCTGGTACCAAGAGACCCAGTACTTC	CASSNRQGTWYQETQYF	TRBJ2-5	TRBV7-2	TRBD1	-
TGTGCCAGCAGCGGGGGAGGGGGAAAACTGTTTTTT	CASSGGGGKLFF	TRBJ1-4	TRBV5-5	-	-
TGTGCCAGCAGCCAAGCTGCCTTTAGCGTCCACGAGCAGTACTTC	CASSQAAFSVHEQYF	TRBJ2-7	TRBV4-2	-	-
TGTGCCAGCAGCCGGCGGGAGCGGCACACAGATACGCAGTATTTT	CASSRRERHTDTQYF	TRBJ2-3	TRBV14	TRBD2	-